Given below is one T cell receptor (beta chain) in context. This specimen comes from a study of technical replicates of blood from a handful of donors. Germline CDR1 SGHAT, CDR2 FQNNGV. J lost 2 bases, V lost 7 bases, and 7 bases had no gene match. The CDR3 totals 14 residues. Here immunoSEQ multiplex PCR was the method, and the copy in TCRdb shows in-frame clones only, minus some. The sample comprises tens of thousands of clones, 85% to 95% of which are singletons, and roughly 4.5% rests with the top ten. This receptor was taken from a human donor in good health. Some clones in this sample may be carry-over from other donors' samples. This chain links TRBV11-2 with TRBJ2-5; TRBD2 matches at 7 bases. Source material: PBMCs. The DNA of the CDR3 is TGTGCCAGCACCCTGACTAGCACACAAGAGACCCAGTACTTC. Translated, it gives CASTLTSTQETQYF.